This passage covers 24 T cell receptor beta chains from one sample sequenced in a study of blood T cell repertoires in COVID-19. TCRdb keeps only in-frame clones here, not all; method: immunoSEQ multiplex PCR. This table has 30,000 or so clones, 70% to 90% appearing once. Sequencing used peripheral blood. The source of these receptors is a woman of 80 years or more with COVID-19, enrolled during active disease.

The rearrangement joins TRBV2 to TRBJ1-3, with D possibly being TRBD1 (5 bases). CDR3 length: 15 amino acids. V lost 5 bases, J lost 4 bases, and 15 bases lay in between. CDR1 and CDR2 from the germline V gene are SNHLY and FYNNEI. This chain's CDR3 is CASSIGAPSGNTIYF. As DNA, the CDR3 is TGTGCCAGCAGTATAGGGGCCCCATCCGGAAACACCATATATTTT.

J is TRBJ2-3 and V is TRBV2, with D unresolved. Germline CDR1 and CDR2: SNHLY and FYNNEI. CDR3 size: 14 residues. The V end was cut by 6 bases, the J end by 5 bases, with 15 bases between. The CDR3 DNA is TGTGCCAGCAGCCTCGGCCCATCAGGAGATACGCAGTATTTT. Translating gives CASSLGPSGDTQYF. Using reference TRBV2 and TRBJ2-3 for the parts outside the CDR3, the full variable domain is EPEVTQTPSHQVTQMGQEVILRCVPISNHLYFYWYRQILGQKVEFLVSFYNNEISEKSEIFDDQFSVERPDGSNFTLKIRSTKLEDSAMYFCASSLGPSGDTQYFGPGTRLTVL.

The V gene is TRBV19, the J gene TRBJ2-3; 10 bases map to TRBD2. CDR1 is LNHDA and CDR2 is SQIVND in the germline V gene (reference sequence). This CDR3 comprises 16 residues. V gave up 7 bases and J gave up 2 bases; unmatched junction bases: 9. This chain's CDR3 is CASNLAGGSNTDTQYF. In nucleotides, the CDR3 is TGTGCCAGTAATTTAGCGGGGGGCAGCAACACAGATACGCAGTATTTT. Based on the CDR3 plus reference TRBV19 and TRBJ2-3, the full variable domain is DGGITQSPKYLFRKEGQNVTLSCEQNLNHDAMYWYRQDPGQGLRLIYYSQIVNDFQKGDIAEGYSVSREKKESFPLTVTSAQKNPTAFYLCASNLAGGSNTDTQYFGPGTRLTVL.

The rearrangement uses TRBV30 and TRBJ2-5; D is perhaps TRBD1 (6 bases). The CDR3 contains 14 residues. With 4 bases removed from V and 1 base from J, the gap between germline ends came to 13 bases. The V gene's germline CDR1 is GTSNPN and CDR2 SVGIG (reference sequence). The CDR3: CAWNVGQPQETQYF. For the CDR3, the DNA is TGTGCCTGGAACGTGGGACAACCCCAAGAGACCCAGTACTTC.

The V and J genes are TRBV10-3 and TRBJ2-2; 7 nucleotides align to TRBD1. V gave up 6 bases and J gave up 1 base; unmatched junction bases: 11. Per germline, CDR1 ENHRY and CDR2 SYGVKD. This CDR3 has 17 residues. The CDR3 spells CAISARDSPLNTGELFF. CDR3 bases: TGTGCCATCAGCGCCCGGGACAGTCCTTTGAACACCGGGGAGCTGTTTTTT.

The CDR3 loop reads CATSRLGQGGNDQPQHF. CDR3 bases: TGTGCCACCAGCAGATTAGGACAGGGAGGGAATGATCAGCCCCAGCATTTT. The rearrangement uses TRBV15 and TRBJ1-5; 8 nucleotides agree with TRBD1. The CDR3 has 17 amino acids. The V gene's germline CDR1 is LNHNV and CDR2 YYDKDF (reference sequence). The junction had 11 bases not matched to a gene; V was cut back by 2 bases and J by 5 bases. Combining the CDR3 with reference TRBV15 and TRBJ1-5 gives the whole variable domain DAMVIQNPRYQVTQFGKPVTLSCSQTLNHNVMYWYQQKSSQAPKLLFHYYDKDFNNEADTPDNFQSRRPNTSFCFLDIRSPGLGDTAMYLCATSRLGQGGNDQPQHFGDGTRLSIL.

The rearrangement links TRBV6-1 to TRBJ1-5, with unresolved D. The CDR3 extends over 17 amino acids. Germline V gene sequence: CDR1 MNHNS, CDR2 SASEGT. V was clipped by 1 base and J by 6 bases, with 19 bases between them. CDR3 in amino acids: CASSEVRGDTFTQPQHF. The CDR3 nucleotides are TGTGCCAGCAGTGAAGTCCGAGGTGATACTTTCACTCAGCCCCAGCATTTT.

The genes are TRBV4-2 and TRBJ2-7; the match to TRBD2 covers 16 bases. Germline values: CDR1 LGHNA, CDR2 YNFKEQ. The CDR3 runs to 16 residues. Trimming cost V 4 bases and J 4 bases; bases outside gene matches: 4. In DNA, the CDR3 is TGTGCCAGCAGCCCGGGACTAGCGGGGGGGCTATACGAGCAGTACTTC. Its protein is CASSPGLAGGLYEQYF.

The V gene is TRBV6-5, the J gene TRBJ1-4; D may be TRBD1 (5 bases). The CDR3 spans 15 residues. Germline V CDR1 and CDR2: MNHEY, SVGAGI. V was cut by 3 bases and J by 5 bases, with 13 bases left in between. In DNA form, the CDR3 reads TGTGCCAGCAGTTATGAAACAGGCCGAAATGAAAAACTGTTTTTT. Its protein is CASSYETGRNEKLFF.

The chain uses TRBV3-1 (or the pseudogene TRBV3-2) and TRBJ2-6; D is possibly TRBD1 (6 bases). The CDR3 covers 16 residues. Trimming shortened V by 1 base and J by 2 bases, and 9 bases separated the two germline ends. Germline V gene sequence: CDR1 LGHDT, CDR2 YNNKEL (reference sequence). The CDR3 DNA follows: TGTGCCAGCAGCCAAGTCACAGGGCCTGGGGCCAACGTCCTGACTTTC. Its translation is CASSQVTGPGANVLTF.

The genes are TRBV29-1 and TRBJ2-2; possible D gene TRBD2, 7 bases. V was clipped by 7 bases and J by 2 bases, with 14 bases between them. This CDR3 has 14 amino acids. Looked up from germline, CDR1 is SQVTM and CDR2 is ANQGSEA. CDR3 residues: CSAKRDTNTGELFF. The CDR3, as DNA: TGCAGCGCTAAGCGGGACACAAACACCGGGGAGCTGTTTTTT.

This clone was found a few times. The chain links TRBV5-1 to TRBJ1-1, with D possibly matching TRBD1 (6 bases). This CDR3 is 13 amino acids long. Trimming stripped 3 bases from V and 2 bases from J, with 8 bases between. Germline CDR1 is SGHRS and CDR2 is YFSETQ. This chain's CDR3 is CASSSTGNTEAFF. The DNA for the CDR3 is TGCGCCAGCAGCTCGACAGGTAACACTGAAGCTTTCTTT.

The chain uses TRBV6-5 and TRBJ1-2; 7 nucleotides align to TRBD1. Trimming at V came to 5 bases and at J to 4 bases, leaving 4 bases not matched to a gene. Germline V gives CDR1 MNHEY, CDR2 SVGAGI. The CDR3 extends over 13 amino acids. CDR3 in DNA: TGTGCCAGCAGTCCCACAGGGGCCTATGGCTACACCTTC. Protein sequence: CASSPTGAYGYTF.

V and J are TRBV5-1 and TRBJ1-1; D not resolved. This CDR3 is 15 amino acids long. V lost 4 bases to trimming and J lost 0 bases, with 13 bases between them. The germline V gene encodes CDR1 SGHRS and CDR2 YFSETQ. DNA of the CDR3: TGCGCCAGCAGCCCGGAGGCAGGCCTGAACACTGAAGCTTTCTTT. It yields the protein CASSPEAGLNTEAFF.

The gene calls are TRBV9 and TRBJ2-3; the D gene is possibly TRBD2 (7 bases). This CDR3 region has 15 residues. CDR1 SGDLS and CDR2 YYNGEE come from the germline V gene. Trimming took 0 bases from V and 6 from J, leaving 14 bases between them. CDR3: CASSVVPGGRDTQYF. The CDR3 DNA reads TGTGCCAGCAGCGTAGTGCCGGGGGGCCGGGATACGCAGTATTTT.

The chain has TRBV5-4 and TRBJ2-5; the match to TRBD2 covers 15 bases. Germline V CDR1 and CDR2: SGHNT, YYREEE (reference sequence). This CDR3 comprises 16 residues. With V trimmed by 4 bases and J by 1 base, 2 bases remained unmatched. The CDR3 sequence: CASSEGLAGGQETQYF. DNA for the CDR3: TGTGCCAGCAGCGAGGGACTAGCGGGGGGCCAAGAGACCCAGTACTTC.

V and J are TRBV2 and TRBJ1-2; D not certain. This CDR3 contains 15 residues. Trimming stripped 3 bases from V and 1 base from J, with 12 bases between. Germline V gene sequence: CDR1 SNHLY, CDR2 FYNNEI. This CDR3 is CASSDRGNRNYGYTF. The CDR3 DNA is TGTGCCAGCAGTGACAGAGGAAACCGTAACTATGGCTACACCTTC.

The rearrangement joins TRBV9 to TRBJ1-4; no clear D. The length of the CDR3 is 17 residues. Germline V lookup: CDR1 SGDLS, CDR2 YYNGEE. Deletions cut 4 bases from V and 0 bases from J, with 16 bases between. CDR3 coding DNA: TGTGCCAGCAGCCCCAGCAGGAGGCCTGCAACTAATGAAAAACTGTTTTTT. Its translation: CASSPSRRPATNEKLFF. Together with reference TRBV9 and TRBJ1-4, the CDR3 gives the full variable domain: DSGVTQTPKHLITATGQRVTLRCSPRSGDLSVYWYQQSLDQGLQFLIQYYNGEERAKGNILERFSAQQFPDLHSELNLSSLELGDSALYFCASSPSRRPATNEKLFFGSGTQLSVL.

The chain employs TRBV4-1 and TRBJ1-5, with D possibly TRBD1 on 6 matching bases. Trimming removed 0 bases from V and 7 bases from J, with 16 bases in between. Germline assignment: CDR1 MGHRA and CDR2 YSYEKL. This CDR3 contains 16 residues. CDR3 sequence (DNA): TGCGCCAGCAGCCAAGACGGCTATTACAGGGTACAGCCCCAGCATTTT. Translation gives CASSQDGYYRVQPQHF.

This chain links TRBV19 with TRBJ1-1, with 10 nucleotides matching TRBD1. Unmatched junction bases numbered 15, after V lost 2 bases and J lost 6 bases. Germline values: CDR1 LNHDA, CDR2 SQIVND (reference sequence). The CDR3 extends over 18 amino acids. The CDR3 DNA follows: TGTGCCAGTAGTATATCCCCTCGACAGGGGGCGCTTAGGTCTGAAGCTTTCTTT. Its translation: CASSISPRQGALRSEAFF.

The chain uses TRBV27 and TRBJ2-7; no reliable D call. The CDR3 length is 13 residues. Trimming pared 5 bases from V and 3 bases from J, leaving 11 bases between. Per the germline V gene, CDR1 is MNHEY and CDR2 is SMNVEV (reference sequence). Written as DNA, the CDR3 is TGTGCCAGCAGTCCCCACGGTATCTACGAGCAGTACTTC. It is translated as CASSPHGIYEQYF.

In nucleotides, the CDR3 is TGTGCCAGCAGCTTAGTGGGGGGGCGCACAGATACGCAGTATTTT. The encoded protein is CASSLVGGRTDTQYF. V usage is TRBV7-2 and J usage is TRBJ2-3; D is perhaps TRBD2 (7 bases). The V end was cut by 1 base, the J end by 1 base, with 9 bases between. Per germline, CDR1 SGHTA and CDR2 FQGNSA. The CDR3 is made up of 15 amino acids.

The rearrangement joins TRBV2 to TRBJ2-1; the D gene is possibly TRBD1 (6 bases). V was clipped by 7 bases and J by 1 base, with 17 bases between them. The CDR3 totals 16 residues. Germline assignment: CDR1 SNHLY and CDR2 FYNNEI. Here the CDR3 DNA reads TGTGCCAGCAAAACAACAGGGTCGGGTTCCTACAATGAGCAGTTCTTC. Residues: CASKTTGSGSYNEQFF.

This rearrangement joins TRBV2 to TRBJ2-5; TRBD1 aligns across 7 bases. Germline CDR1 reads SNHLY; CDR2 reads FYNNEI. This CDR3 region has 12 residues. V lost 7 bases to trimming and J lost 3 bases; unmatched junction nucleotides: 2. The CDR3 nucleotides are TGTGCCAGCACCGACAGGGAAGAGACCCAGTACTTC. Translated, it gives CASTDREETQYF.